This T cell receptor beta chain was profiled in a study of post-analysis software for immune sequencing data. Study results and limitations: Relative to controls, patients with multiple sclerosis showed significantly lower normalized Chao1 diversity. Compared with controls, patients had more of about five TRBV segments, including TRBV5-6, TRBV5-1 and TRBV20-1.

This CDR3 is 14 amino acids long. The V and J ends lost 6 bases and 3 bases respectively, with 15 bases between them. Germline V gives CDR1 MDHEN, CDR2 SYDVKM. There are a few counts of this clonotype. Its antigen remains unknown. Unique molecular identifiers were present in the TCR beta cDNA libraries. A population of about 0.95 to 10 million T cells gave rise to roughly 490,000 cDNA molecules. TCRdb re-derived calls from the PCR reads in MiXCR, one entry per CDR3 protein. The sample comprises hundreds of thousands of distinct CDR3 sequences, 25% to 30% of which are singletons, and around 0.56% rests with the top ten.

Sequences were obtained from blood. The source is a girl between 5 and 17 years old with multiple sclerosis. The V and J genes are TRBV28 and TRBJ2-7, with D perhaps TRBD1 or TRBD2 (5 bases each). In DNA form, the CDR3 reads TGTGCCAGCAGGCCCGGGACGGTAGGCTACGAGCAGTACTTC. Translated: CASRPGTVGYEQYF.